This T cell receptor (beta chain) derives from a study of T cell responses to AZD1222 COVID-19 vaccine. Sequencing used immunoSEQ multiplex PCR; TCRdb keeps in-frame clones, though not all of them. The profile covers 80,000 to 100,000 clones, with 80% to 90% appearing a single time and around 5.9% taken by the ten largest. Broader study findings: Vaccine-associated CD4 TCRs ranged over spike, dominating at 160-218 and 743-854.

The V and J ends lost 5 bases and 1 base, in that order; junction bases with no gene match: 7. The CDR3 contains 15 residues. Germline V gives CDR1 SNHLY, CDR2 FYNNEI. With regard to this clone: As yet, its antigen is unknown.

The chain links TRBV2 to TRBJ1-1, with 7 bases matching TRBD1. The receptor was isolated from an adult in good health. The sample was peripheral blood, taken on day 0 of AZD1222 vaccination. CDR3 in DNA: TGTGCCAGCAGTATACAGGGGATGGGGAACACTGAAGCTTTCTTT. Its protein is CASSIQGMGNTEAFF. The full variable domain, its missing parts supplied by reference TRBV2 and TRBJ1-1, is EPEVTQTPSHQVTQMGQEVILRCVPISNHLYFYWYRQILGQKVEFLVSFYNNEISEKSEIFDDQFSVERPDGSNFTLKIRSTKLEDSAMYFCASSIQGMGNTEAFFGQGTRLTVV.